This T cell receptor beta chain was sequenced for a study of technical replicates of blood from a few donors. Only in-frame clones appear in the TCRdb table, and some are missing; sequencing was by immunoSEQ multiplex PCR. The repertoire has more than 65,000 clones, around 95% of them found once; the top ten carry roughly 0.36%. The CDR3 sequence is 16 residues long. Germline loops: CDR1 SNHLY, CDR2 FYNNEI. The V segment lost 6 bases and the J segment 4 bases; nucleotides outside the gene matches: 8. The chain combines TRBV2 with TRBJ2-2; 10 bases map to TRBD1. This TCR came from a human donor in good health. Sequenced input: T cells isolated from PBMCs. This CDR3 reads CASSEPGQGITGELFF. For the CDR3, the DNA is TGTGCCAGCAGCGAACCGGGACAGGGGATCACCGGGGAGCTGTTTTTT. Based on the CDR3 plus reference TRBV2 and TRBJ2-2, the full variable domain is EPEVTQTPSHQVTQMGQEVILRCVPISNHLYFYWYRQILGQKVEFLVSFYNNEISEKSEIFDDQFSVERPDGSNFTLKIRSTKLEDSAMYFCASSEPGQGITGELFFGEGSRLTVL.